The clone carrying this T cell receptor beta chain was seen at least ten times. Its antigen is unknown. This entry belongs to a study of early T cells in non-severe SARS-CoV-2 infection. At the level of the study: Sequencing was performed on bulk RNA from unsorted whole blood, leaving chains unpaired. Points from the study as a whole: There was a bias toward anti-spike CD8 responses in VDJdb matching, which missed private and CD4 specificities.

Using its own MiXCR run on the 5' RACE reads, TCRdb lists one record per CDR3 protein. The profile covers about 94,000 distinct CDR3 sequences, with over 10% appearing a single time and about 2% taken by the ten largest. From germline, CDR1 is MNHNY and CDR2 SVGAGI (reference sequence). The CDR3 loop spans 13 amino acids. V gave up 6 bases and J gave up 0 bases, with 6 bases separating them. The rearrangement uses TRBV6-6 and TRBJ1-5; D is uncertain. The sequence was obtained from an adult who was a healthcare worker with PCR-confirmed SARS-CoV-2 infection or an uninfected control (not recorded which). Input material: whole blood. The CDR3 sequence: CASRPHSNQPQHF. CDR3 DNA sequence: TGTGCCAGCAGGCCTCATAGCAATCAGCCCCAGCATTTT.